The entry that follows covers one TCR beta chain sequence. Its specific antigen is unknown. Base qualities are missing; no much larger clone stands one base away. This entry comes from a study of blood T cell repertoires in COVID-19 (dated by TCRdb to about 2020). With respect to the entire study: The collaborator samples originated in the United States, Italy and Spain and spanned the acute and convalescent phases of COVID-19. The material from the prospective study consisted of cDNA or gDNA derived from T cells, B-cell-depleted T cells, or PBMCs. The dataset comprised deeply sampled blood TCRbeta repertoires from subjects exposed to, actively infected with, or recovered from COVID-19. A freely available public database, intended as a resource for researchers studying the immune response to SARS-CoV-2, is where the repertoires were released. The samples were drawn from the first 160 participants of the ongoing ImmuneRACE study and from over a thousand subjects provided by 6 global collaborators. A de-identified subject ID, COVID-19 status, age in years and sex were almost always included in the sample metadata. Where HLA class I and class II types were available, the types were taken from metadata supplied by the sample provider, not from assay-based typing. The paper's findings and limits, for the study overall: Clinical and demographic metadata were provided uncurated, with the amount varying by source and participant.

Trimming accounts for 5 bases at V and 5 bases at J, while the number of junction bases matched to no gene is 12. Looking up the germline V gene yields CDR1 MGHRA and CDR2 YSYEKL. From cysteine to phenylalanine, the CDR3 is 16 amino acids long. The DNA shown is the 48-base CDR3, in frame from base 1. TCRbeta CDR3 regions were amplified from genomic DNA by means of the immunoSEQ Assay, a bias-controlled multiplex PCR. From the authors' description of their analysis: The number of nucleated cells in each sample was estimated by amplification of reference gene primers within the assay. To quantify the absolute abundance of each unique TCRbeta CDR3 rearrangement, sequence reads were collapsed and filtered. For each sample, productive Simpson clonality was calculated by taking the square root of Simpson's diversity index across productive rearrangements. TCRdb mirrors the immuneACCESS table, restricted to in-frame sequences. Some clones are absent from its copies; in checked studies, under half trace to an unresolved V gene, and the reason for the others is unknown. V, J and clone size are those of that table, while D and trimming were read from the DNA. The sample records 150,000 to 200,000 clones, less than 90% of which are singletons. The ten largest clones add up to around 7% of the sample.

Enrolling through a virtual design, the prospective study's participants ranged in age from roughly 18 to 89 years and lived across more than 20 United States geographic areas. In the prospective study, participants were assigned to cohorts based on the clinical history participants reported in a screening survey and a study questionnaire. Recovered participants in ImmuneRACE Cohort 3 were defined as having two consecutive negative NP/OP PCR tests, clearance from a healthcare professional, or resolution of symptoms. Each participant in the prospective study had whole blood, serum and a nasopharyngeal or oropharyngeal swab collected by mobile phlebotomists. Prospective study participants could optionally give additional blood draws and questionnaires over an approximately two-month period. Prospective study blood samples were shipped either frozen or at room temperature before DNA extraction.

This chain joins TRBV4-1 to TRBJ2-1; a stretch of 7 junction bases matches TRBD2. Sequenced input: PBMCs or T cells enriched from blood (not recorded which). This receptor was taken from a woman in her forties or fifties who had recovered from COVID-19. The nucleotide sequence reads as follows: TGCGCCAGCAGCTACTCTGCCAGCGGGGTAAACAATGAGCAGTTCTTC. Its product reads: CASSYSASGVNNEQFF.